Sequencing of this T cell receptor (beta chain) was carried out in a study of monozygotic twins with inflammatory bowel disease. Per the germline V gene, CDR1 is MNHEY and CDR2 is SVGEGT. The CDR3 is 14 amino acids. Regarding this clonotype: The antigen remains unidentified.

Using the 5' RACE reads, TCRdb records one entry per CDR3 protein without DNA. The sample totals about 440,000 distinct CDR3 sequences. The study's findings and limits: Among T cells, the various subtypes were not distinguishable. Healthy twins showed more clonotype sharing with others than IBD patients, especially patients with disease activity.

This sequence was found in a human donor with ulcerative colitis or Crohn's disease, or a healthy co-twin of an affected twin (not recorded which). This chain joins TRBV6-2 or TRBV6-3 and TRBJ1-5. The specimen was blood. CDR3 in amino acids: CASSYSGQNQPQHF.